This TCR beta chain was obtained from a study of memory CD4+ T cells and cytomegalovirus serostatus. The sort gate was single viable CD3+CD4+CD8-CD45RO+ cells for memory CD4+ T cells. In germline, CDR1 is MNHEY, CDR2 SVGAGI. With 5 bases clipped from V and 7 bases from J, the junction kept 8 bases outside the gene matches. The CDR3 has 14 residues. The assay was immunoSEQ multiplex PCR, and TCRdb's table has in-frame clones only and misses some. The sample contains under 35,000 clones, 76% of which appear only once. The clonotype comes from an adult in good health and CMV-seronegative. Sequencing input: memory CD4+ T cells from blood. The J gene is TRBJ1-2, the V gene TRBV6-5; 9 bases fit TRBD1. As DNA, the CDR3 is TGTGCCAGCAGTCCGGGACAGGGCCCGAGTGGCTACACCTTC. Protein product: CASSPGQGPSGYTF.